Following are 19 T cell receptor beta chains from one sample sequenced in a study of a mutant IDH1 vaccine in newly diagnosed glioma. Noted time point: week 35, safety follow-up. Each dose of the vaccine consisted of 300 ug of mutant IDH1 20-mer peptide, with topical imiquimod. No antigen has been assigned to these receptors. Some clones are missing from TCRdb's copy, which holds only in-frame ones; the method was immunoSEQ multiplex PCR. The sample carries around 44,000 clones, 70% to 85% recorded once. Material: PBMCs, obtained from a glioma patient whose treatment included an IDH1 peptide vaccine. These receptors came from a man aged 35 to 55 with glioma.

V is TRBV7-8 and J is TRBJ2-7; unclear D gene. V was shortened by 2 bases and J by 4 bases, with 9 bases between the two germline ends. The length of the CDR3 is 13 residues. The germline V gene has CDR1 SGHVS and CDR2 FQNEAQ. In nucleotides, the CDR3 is TGTGCCAGCAGCTTAATCCGTGGTTACGAGCAGTACTTC. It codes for CASSLIRGYEQYF.

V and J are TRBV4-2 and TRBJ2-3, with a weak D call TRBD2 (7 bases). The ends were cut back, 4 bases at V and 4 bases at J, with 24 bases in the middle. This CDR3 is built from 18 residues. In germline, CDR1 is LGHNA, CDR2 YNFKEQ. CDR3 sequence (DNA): TGTGCCAGCAGCCCAAGAACTATAGGGGGGGCCGCCCCAGATACGCAGTATTTT. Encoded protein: CASSPRTIGGAAPDTQYF.

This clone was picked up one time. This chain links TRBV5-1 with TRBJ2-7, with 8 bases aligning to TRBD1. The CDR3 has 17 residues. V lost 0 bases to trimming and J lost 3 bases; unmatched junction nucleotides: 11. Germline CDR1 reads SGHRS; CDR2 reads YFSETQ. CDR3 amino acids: CASSLAGTGYLGYEQYF. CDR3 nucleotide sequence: TGCGCCAGCAGCTTGGCTGGGACAGGATACCTGGGCTACGAGCAGTACTTC.

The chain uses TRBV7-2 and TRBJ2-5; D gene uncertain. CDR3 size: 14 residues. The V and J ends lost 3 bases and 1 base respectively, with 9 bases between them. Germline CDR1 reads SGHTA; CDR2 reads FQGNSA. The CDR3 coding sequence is TGTGCCAGCAGCTTCTTTGCCCTCCAAGAGACCCAGTACTTC. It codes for CASSFFALQETQYF.

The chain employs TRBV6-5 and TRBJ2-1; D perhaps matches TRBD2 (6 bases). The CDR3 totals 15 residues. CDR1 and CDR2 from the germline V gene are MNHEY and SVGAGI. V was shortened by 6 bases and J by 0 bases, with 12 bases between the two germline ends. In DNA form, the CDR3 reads TGTGCCAGCAGGTATAGCGGAAGCTCCTACAATGAGCAGTTCTTC. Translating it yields CASRYSGSSYNEQFF.

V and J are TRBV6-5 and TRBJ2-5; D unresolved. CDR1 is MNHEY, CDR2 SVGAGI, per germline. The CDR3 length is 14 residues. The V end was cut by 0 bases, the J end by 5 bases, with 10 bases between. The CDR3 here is CASSYSLQRETQYF. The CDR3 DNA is TGTGCCAGCAGTTACTCCCTACAGAGGGAGACCCAGTACTTC.

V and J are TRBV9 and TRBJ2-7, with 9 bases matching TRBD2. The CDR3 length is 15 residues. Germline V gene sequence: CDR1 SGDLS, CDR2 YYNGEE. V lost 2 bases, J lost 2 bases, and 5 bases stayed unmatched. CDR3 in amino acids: CASSVGASGAYEQYF. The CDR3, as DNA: TGTGCCAGCAGCGTGGGGGCTAGCGGGGCCTACGAGCAGTACTTC. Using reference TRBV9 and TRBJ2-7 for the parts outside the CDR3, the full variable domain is DSGVTQTPKHLITATGQRVTLRCSPRSGDLSVYWYQQSLDQGLQFLIQYYNGEERAKGNILERFSAQQFPDLHSELNLSSLELGDSALYFCASSVGASGAYEQYFGPGTRLTVT.

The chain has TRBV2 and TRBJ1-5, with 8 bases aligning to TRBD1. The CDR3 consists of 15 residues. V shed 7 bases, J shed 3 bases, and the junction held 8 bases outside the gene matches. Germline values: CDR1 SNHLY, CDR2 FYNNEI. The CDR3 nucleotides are TGTGCCAGCACCGCGCCAGGGGGCGCCAATCAGCCCCAGCATTTT. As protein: CASTAPGGANQPQHF.

The CDR3 sequence: CASTTDGHTGELFF. CDR3 in DNA: TGTGCCAGCACCACGGACGGGCACACCGGGGAGCTGTTTTTT. The chain carries TRBV6-5 and TRBJ2-2; D is ambiguous. The CDR3 has 14 amino acids. Germline V CDR1 and CDR2: MNHEY, SVGAGI. Trimming removed 7 bases at V and 3 bases at J, with 12 bases between.

The CDR3 is CASSIGTSGGAYEQYF. In nucleotides, the CDR3 is TGTGCCAGCAGCATTGGGACTAGCGGGGGGGCCTACGAGCAGTACTTC. This chain connects TRBV9 to TRBJ2-7; 16 nucleotides align to TRBD2. CDR1 and CDR2 from the germline V gene are SGDLS and YYNGEE. This CDR3 has 16 amino acids. V lost 4 bases, J lost 2 bases, and 3 bases stayed unmatched.

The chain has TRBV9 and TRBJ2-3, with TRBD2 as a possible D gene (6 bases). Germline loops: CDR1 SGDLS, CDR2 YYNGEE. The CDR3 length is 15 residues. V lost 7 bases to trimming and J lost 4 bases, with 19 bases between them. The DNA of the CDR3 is TGTGCCAGCGGAAAGAGGAGGGGTCCCCCAGATACGCAGTATTTT. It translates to CASGKRRGPPDTQYF.

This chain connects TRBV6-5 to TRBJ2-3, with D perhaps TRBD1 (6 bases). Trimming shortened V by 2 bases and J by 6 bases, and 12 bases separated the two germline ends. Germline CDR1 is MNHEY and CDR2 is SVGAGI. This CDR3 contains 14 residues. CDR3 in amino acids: CASSYAQGLDTQYF. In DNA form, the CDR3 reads TGTGCCAGCAGTTACGCACAGGGCCTCGATACGCAGTATTTT.

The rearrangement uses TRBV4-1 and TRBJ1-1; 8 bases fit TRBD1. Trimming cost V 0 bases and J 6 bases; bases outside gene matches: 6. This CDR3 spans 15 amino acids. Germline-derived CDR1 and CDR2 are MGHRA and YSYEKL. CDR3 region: CASSQDPRGPAEAFF. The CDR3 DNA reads TGCGCCAGCAGCCAAGACCCCAGGGGGCCAGCTGAAGCTTTCTTT.

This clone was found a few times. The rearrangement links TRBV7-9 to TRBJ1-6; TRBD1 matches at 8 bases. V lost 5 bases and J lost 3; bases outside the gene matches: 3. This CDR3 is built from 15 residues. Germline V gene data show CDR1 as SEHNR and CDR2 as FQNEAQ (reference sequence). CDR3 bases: TGTGCCAGCAGCAGAGGACAGGGCTATAATTCACCCCTCCACTTT. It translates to CASSRGQGYNSPLHF.

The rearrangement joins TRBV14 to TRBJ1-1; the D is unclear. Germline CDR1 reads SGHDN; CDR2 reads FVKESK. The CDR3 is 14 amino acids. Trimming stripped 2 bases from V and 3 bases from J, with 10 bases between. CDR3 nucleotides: TGTGCCAGCAGCCAACCGACAAGAGACACTGAAGCTTTCTTT. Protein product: CASSQPTRDTEAFF.

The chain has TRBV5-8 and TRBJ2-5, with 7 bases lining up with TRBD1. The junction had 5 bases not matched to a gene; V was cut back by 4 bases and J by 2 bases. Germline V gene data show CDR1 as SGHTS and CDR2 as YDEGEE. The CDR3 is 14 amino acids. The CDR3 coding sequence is TGTGCCAGCAGCAGAAGACAGGGTCAAGAGACCCAGTACTTC. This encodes CASSRRQGQETQYF.

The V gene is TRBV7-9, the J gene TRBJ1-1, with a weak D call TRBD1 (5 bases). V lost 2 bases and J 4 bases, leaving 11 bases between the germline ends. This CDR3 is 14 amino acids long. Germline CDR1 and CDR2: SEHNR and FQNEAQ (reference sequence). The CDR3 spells CASSLLGGSTEAFF. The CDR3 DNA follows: TGTGCCAGCAGCTTATTGGGGGGATCCACTGAAGCTTTCTTT.

CDR3 coding DNA: TGCGCCAGCAGTGAGTCGGCTACGTACCAAGAGACCCAGTACTTC. As protein: CASSESATYQETQYF. The chain has TRBV10-2 and TRBJ2-5; no definite D call. V lost 0 bases to trimming and J lost 0 bases, with 8 bases between them. The germline CDR1 and CDR2 sequences are WSHSY and SAAADI. The CDR3 is made up of 15 amino acids.

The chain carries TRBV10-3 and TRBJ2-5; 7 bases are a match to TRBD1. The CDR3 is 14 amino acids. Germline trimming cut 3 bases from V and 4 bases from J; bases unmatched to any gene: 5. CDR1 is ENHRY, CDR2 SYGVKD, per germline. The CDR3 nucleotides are TGTGCCATCAGTGAATCAGGGGGTGGAGAGACCCAGTACTTC. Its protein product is CAISESGGGETQYF.